This T cell receptor (beta chain) was documented in a study of identical twins. TCRdb recomputed calls from the 5' RACE reads with MiXCR, one row per CDR3 protein. The table has some 600,000 distinct CDR3 sequences, less than 9% seen once. Study-level findings and limits: Excess sharing between twins was weaker in beta out-of-frame sequences. Out-of-frame alpha sequences that twins shared showed excess low generation probability.

V was clipped by 5 bases and J by 6 bases, with 14 bases between them. This CDR3 has 14 residues. Germline CDR1 reads SGHVS; CDR2 reads FQNEAQ. This clonotype was found many times. Antigen: not known. These records were also assigned to another study, of yellow fever vaccine responses in identical twins.

The sequence came from a woman between 18 and 29 years old in good health. Sequencing was done on a sample of PBMCs. The chain combines TRBV7-8 with TRBJ2-1; perhaps TRBD1 as D (6 bases). CDR3 protein: CASSLPDSPNEQFF. The CDR3 DNA is TGTGCCAGCAGCCTACCGGACAGCCCCAATGAGCAGTTCTTC.